One T cell receptor (beta chain) is described in this entry. The data derive from a study of shared clonotypes between healthy human individuals. The CDR3 loop spans 13 amino acids. Per the germline V gene, CDR1 is SGHTA and CDR2 is FQGNSA. Deletions cut 4 bases from V and 5 bases from J, with 12 bases between. In the authors' workflow: Filtering of immunoSEQ junctional sequences could not match full-length read filtering. TCRdb's table, derived via immunoSEQ multiplex PCR, lists solely in-frame clones and lacks some. The D gene and trimming were derived from the DNA, and the V and J assignments and clone size from that table. The table includes approximately 1,000,000 clones, roughly 80% detected once.

The chain recombines TRBV7-2 with TRBJ2-7, with unresolved D. The sequencing sample was made of memory CD4+ T cells from PBMCs. The subset is: CD45RA-negative fraction. The sequence came from a man between 18 and 35 years old in good health. Some clones in this sample may be carry-over from other donors' samples. The DNA for the CDR3 is TGTGCCAGCAGCTCACGACGGAAGAACGAGCAGTACTTC. Protein sequence: CASSSRRKNEQYF.